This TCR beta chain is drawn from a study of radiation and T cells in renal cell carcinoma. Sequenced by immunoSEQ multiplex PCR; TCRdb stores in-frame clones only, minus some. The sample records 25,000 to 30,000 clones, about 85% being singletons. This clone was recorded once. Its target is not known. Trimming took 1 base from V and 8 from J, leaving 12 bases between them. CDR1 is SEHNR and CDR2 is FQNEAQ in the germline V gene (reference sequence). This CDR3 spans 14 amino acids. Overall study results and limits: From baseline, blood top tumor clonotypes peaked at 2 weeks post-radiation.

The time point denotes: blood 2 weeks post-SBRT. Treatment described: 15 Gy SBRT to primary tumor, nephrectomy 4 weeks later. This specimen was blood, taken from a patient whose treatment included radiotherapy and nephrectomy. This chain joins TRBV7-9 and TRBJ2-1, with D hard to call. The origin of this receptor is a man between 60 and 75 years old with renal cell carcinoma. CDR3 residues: CASSLDGIPHEQFF. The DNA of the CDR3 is TGTGCCAGCAGCTTAGATGGCATCCCACATGAGCAGTTCTTC.